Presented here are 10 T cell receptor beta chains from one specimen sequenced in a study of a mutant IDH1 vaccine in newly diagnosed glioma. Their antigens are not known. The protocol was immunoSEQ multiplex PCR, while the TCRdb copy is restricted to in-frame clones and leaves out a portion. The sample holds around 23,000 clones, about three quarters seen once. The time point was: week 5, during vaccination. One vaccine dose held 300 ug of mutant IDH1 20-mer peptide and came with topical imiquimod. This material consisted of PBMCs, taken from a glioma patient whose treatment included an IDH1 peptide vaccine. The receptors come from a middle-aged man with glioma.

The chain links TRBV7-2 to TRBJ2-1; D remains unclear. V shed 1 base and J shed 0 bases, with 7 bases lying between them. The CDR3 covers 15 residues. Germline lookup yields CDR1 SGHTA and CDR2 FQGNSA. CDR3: CASSLGLHSYNEQFF. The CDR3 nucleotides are TGTGCCAGCAGCTTAGGTTTGCACTCCTACAATGAGCAGTTCTTC. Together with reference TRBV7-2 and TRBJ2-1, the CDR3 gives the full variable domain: GAGVSQSPSNKVTEKGKDVELRCDPISGHTALYWYRQSLGQGLEFLIYFQGNSAPDKSGLPSDRFSAERTGGSVSTLTIQRTQQEDSAVYLCASSLGLHSYNEQFFGPGTRLTVL.

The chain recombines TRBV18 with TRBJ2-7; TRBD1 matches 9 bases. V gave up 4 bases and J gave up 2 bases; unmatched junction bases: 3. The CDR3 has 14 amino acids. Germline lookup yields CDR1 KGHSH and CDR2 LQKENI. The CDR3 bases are TGTGCCAGCTCACAGGGACAGGGTCCCTACGAGCAGTACGTC. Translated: CASSQGQGPYEQYV.

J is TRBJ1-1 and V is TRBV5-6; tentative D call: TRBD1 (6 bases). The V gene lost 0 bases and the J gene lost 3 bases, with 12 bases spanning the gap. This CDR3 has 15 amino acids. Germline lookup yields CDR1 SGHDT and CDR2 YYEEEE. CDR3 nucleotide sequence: TGTGCCAGCAGCTTGGCGTACAGGGCGGACACTGAAGCTTTCTTT. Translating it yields CASSLAYRADTEAFF.

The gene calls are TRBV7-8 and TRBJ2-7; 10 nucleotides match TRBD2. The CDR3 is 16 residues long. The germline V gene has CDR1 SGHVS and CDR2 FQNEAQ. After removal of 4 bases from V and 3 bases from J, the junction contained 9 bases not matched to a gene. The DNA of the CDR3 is TGTGCCAGCAGCTCCTCTAGCGGGAGCCAAGTCTACGAGCAGTACGTC. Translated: CASSSSSGSQVYEQYV.

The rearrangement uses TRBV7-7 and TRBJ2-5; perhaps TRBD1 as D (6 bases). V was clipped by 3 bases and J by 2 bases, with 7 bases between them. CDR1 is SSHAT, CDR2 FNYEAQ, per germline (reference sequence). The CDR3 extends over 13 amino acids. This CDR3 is CASSLGTQETQYF. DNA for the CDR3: TGTGCCAGCAGCTTGGGGACACAAGAGACCCAGTACTTC.

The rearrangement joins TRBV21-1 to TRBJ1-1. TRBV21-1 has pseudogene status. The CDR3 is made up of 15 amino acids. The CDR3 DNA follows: TGTGCCAGCAGCCGGACCGGGAGCATCGCTTTAGAAGCTTTCTTT. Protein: CASSRTGSIALEAFF.

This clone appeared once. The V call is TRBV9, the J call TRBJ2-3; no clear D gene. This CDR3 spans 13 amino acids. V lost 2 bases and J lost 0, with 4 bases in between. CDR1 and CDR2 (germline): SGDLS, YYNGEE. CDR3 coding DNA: TGTGCCAGCAGCGTGAGTAGCACAGATACGCAGTATTTT. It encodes CASSVSSTDTQYF.

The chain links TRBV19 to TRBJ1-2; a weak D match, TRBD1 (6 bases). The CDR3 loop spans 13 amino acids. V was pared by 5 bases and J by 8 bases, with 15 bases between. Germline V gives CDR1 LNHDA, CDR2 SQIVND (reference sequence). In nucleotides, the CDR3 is TGTGCCAGTAGTCAAGGGGGATGGAGGGGCTACACCTTC. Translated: CASSQGGWRGYTF.

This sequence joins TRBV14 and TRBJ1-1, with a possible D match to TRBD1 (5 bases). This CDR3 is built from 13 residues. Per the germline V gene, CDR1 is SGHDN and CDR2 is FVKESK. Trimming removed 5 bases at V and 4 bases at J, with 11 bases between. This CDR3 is CASSMTESTEAFF. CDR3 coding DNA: TGTGCCAGCAGCATGACAGAAAGCACTGAAGCTTTCTTT.

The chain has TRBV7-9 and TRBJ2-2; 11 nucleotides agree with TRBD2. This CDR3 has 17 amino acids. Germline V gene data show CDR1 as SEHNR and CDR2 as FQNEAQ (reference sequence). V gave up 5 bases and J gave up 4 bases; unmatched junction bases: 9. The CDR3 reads CASSPYSGRASTGELFF. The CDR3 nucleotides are TGTGCCAGCAGCCCGTATAGCGGGAGGGCTAGCACCGGGGAGCTGTTTTTT.